This TCR beta chain was sequenced in a study of T cell repertoires in cytomegalovirus infection. On the study more broadly: Alongside well-studied HLA-B-restricted CMV epitopes, recently identified HLA-C-restricted CMV epitopes were also used. In public TCR beta signatures, there were indications of both CMV infection and matching HLA type.

Study-wide results and limits: What dominated the ex vivo response were HLA-C-restricted CMV-specific TCR beta clonotypes. Cumulative public TCR beta family frequency identified CMV carriers with the relevant HLA.

In TCRdb, the reads were re-called with MiXCR into one record per CDR3 protein. The repertoire includes 400,000 to 600,000 distinct CDR3 sequences, roughly 46% of them detected once, and about 41% sits in the top ten. CDR3 length: 15 residues. The germline V gene encodes CDR1 SGHTA and CDR2 FQGNSA. Losses at the gene ends were 5 bases for V and 9 bases for J; bases not matched to a gene: 9. This clonotype was counted ten times or more. What it binds is unknown. The TCR was taken from a human donor in good health (CMV status not recorded). Some clones in this sample may be carry-over from other donors' samples. The chain recombines TRBV7-2 with TRBJ2-1; 11 bases line up with TRBD2. The sample here was cultured PBMCs, taken from culture after CMV antigen stimulation. CDR3 in DNA: TGTGCCAGCAGCCTAAGCTCTAGCGGGAGGAGTGAGCAGTTCTTC. Residues: CASSLSSSGRSEQFF.